One T cell receptor beta chain is described in this entry. The data belong to a study of blood T cell repertoires in COVID-19. Overall study: COVID-19 samples, acute and convalescent, were from the United States, Italy and Spain. PBMCs, B-cell-depleted T cells, or T cells were the source of the cDNA or gDNA that made up the material.

Authors' methods: From reference gene primer amplification, estimates of nucleated cell counts were derived. Only in-frame clones appear in the TCRdb table, and some are missing; sequencing was by immunoSEQ multiplex PCR. That table gives V, J and clone size, and the DNA gave D and trimming. The table records approximately 350,000 clones, more than 70% of them present only once. The sample comprised peripheral blood. This clonotype was obtained from a man aged 25-45 years with active or convalescent COVID-19.

The CDR3 protein is CASSLRTTRTDTQYF. The CDR3 DNA sequence: TGTGCCAGCAGCCTCCGGACTACCCGCACAGATACGCAGTATTTT. The chain is built from TRBV14 and TRBJ2-3, with D possibly being TRBD2 (6 bases). Looked up from germline, CDR1 is SGHDN and CDR2 is FVKESK. The CDR3 contains 15 residues. V was clipped by 4 bases and J by 1 base, with 12 bases between them.